This TCR beta chain was identified in a study of blood T cell repertoires in COVID-19. Study as a whole: The cDNA or gDNA used as material had been derived from T cells, B-cell-depleted T cells, or PBMCs.

In the authors' methods: Reference gene primer amplification in the assay estimated nucleated cell counts. The protocol was immunoSEQ multiplex PCR, while the TCRdb copy is restricted to in-frame clones and leaves out a portion. V, J and clone size reflect that table, while D and trimming were determined from the DNA. The sample contains approximately 100,000 clones, roughly 76% of which appear only once. V lost 5 bases and J lost 6; bases outside the gene matches: 3. The CDR3 covers 11 residues. Germline assignment: CDR1 DFQATT and CDR2 SNEGSKA (reference sequence). This clone was counted a single time.

The specimen was peripheral blood. The sequence derives from a human donor in a cohort sampled during active COVID-19. The genes are TRBV20-1 and TRBJ2-7; 8 positions agree with TRBD2. The DNA for the CDR3 is TGCAGTGCTGCCGGGGGGGGCGAGCAGTACTTC. Translated: CSAAGGGEQYF.